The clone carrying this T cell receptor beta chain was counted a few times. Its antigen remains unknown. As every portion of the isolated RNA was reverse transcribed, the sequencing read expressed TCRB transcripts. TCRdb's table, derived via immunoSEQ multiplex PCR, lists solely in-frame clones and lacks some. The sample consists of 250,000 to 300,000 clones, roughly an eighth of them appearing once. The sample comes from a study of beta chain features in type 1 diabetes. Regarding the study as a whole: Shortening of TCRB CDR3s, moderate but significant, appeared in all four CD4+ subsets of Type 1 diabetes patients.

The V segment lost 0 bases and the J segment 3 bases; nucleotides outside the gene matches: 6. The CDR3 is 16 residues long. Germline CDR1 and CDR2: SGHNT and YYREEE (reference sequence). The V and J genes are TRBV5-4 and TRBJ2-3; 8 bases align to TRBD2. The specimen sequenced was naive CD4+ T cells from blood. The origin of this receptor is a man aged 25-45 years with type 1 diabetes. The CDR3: CASSLAGLARTDTQYF. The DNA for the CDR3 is TGTGCCAGCAGCTTGGCCGGACTAGCCCGAACAGATACGCAGTATTTT.